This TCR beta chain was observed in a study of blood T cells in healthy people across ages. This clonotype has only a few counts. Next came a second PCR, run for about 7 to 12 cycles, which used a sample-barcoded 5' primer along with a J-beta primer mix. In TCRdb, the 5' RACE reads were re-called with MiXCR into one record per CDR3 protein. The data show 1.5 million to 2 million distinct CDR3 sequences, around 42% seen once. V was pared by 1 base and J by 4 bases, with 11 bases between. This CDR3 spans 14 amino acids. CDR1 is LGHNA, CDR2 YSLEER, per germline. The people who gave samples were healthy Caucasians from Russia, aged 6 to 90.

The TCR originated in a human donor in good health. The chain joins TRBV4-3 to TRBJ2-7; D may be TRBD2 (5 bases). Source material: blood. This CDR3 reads CASSQVLEGYEQYF. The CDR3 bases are TGCGCCAGCAGCCAAGTCCTCGAGGGATACGAGCAGTACTTC.